The next 5 T cell receptor beta chains were all read from a single sample in a study of patients and donors after allogeneic stem cell transplantation. Using its own MiXCR run on the RT-PCR reads, TCRdb lists one record per CDR3 protein. The data hold about a million distinct CDR3 sequences, with around 17% observed a single time. Sequencing was carried out using blood, either unsorted or a sorted T cell fraction (not recorded which). These receptor sequences come from a human donor who was either an allogeneic HSCT recipient or a stem cell or donor lymphocyte infusion donor (not recorded which). It is not recorded whose cells these are; they may come from a transplant donor.

V gene TRBV6-1 combines with J gene TRBJ2-7; no definite D call. V shed 3 bases and J shed 5 bases, with 5 bases lying between them. The CDR3 contains 11 residues. Germline V gene lookup returns CDR1 MNHNS and CDR2 SASEGT. The CDR3 protein is CASSDANEQYF. The CDR3 DNA reads as TGTGCCAGCAGTGATGCCAACGAGCAGTACTTC.

The chain recombines TRBV5-6 with TRBJ1-5; D unresolved. The CDR3 has 14 amino acids. Between the trimmed V and J ends, which lost 3 bases and 2 bases, there was a span of 9 bases. Germline V lookup: CDR1 SGHDT, CDR2 YYEEEE. The CDR3 is CASSYASGNQPQHF. CDR3 in DNA: TGTGCCAGCAGCTACGCCTCGGGCAATCAGCCCCAGCATTTT. Together with reference TRBV5-6 and TRBJ1-5, the CDR3 gives the full variable domain: DAGVTQSPTHLIKTRGQQVTLRCSPKSGHDTVSWYQQALGQGPQFIFQYYEEEERQRGNFPDRFSGHQFPNYSSELNVNALLLGDSALYLCASSYASGNQPQHFGDGTRLSIL.

The chain employs TRBV9 and TRBJ2-1, with D uncertain. Trimming left V 0 bases short and J 4 bases short, with 8 bases between. CDR3 size: 14 residues. Looked up from germline, CDR1 is SGDLS and CDR2 is YYNGEE. The DNA of the CDR3 is TGTGCCAGCAGCGTAGCTACGAGTTACAATGAGCAGTTCTTC. This sequence encodes CASSVATSYNEQFF.

This clonotype was counted many times. The chain has TRBV12-3 or TRBV12-4 and TRBJ1-5, with D possibly TRBD1 on 5 matching bases. Trimming took off 2 bases at V and 3 bases at J, with 17 bases between the two ends. The CDR3 loop spans 17 amino acids. For the CDR3, the DNA is TGTGCCAGCAGTTTAACAAGAGGCAGACAGTCCAATCAGCCCCAGCATTTT. It encodes CASSLTRGRQSNQPQHF.

The chain links TRBV12-3 or TRBV12-4 to TRBJ1-6; 11 bases fit TRBD1. With 7 bases clipped from V and 4 bases from J, the junction kept 3 bases outside the gene matches. This CDR3 has 15 amino acids. The CDR3 spells CASTGTGGYNSPLHF. CDR3 DNA: TGTGCCAGCACTGGGACAGGGGGATATAATTCACCCCTCCACTTT.